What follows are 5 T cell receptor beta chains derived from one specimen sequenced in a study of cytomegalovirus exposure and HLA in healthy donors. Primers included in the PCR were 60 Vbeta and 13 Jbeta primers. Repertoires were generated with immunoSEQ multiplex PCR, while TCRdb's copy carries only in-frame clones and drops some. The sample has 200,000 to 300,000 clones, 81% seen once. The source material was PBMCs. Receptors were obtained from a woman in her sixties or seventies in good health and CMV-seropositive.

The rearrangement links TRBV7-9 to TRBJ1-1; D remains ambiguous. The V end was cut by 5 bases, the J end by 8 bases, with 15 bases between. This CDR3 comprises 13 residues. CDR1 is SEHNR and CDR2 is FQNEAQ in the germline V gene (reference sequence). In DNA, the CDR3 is TGTGCCAGCAGCCCGCCCGGACTTGACGAAGCTTTCTTT. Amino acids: CASSPPGLDEAFF.

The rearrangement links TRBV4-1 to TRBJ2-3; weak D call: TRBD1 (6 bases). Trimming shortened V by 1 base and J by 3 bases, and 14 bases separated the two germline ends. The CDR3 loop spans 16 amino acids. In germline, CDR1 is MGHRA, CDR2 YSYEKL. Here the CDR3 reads CASSQVDTGMTDTQYF. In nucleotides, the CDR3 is TGCGCCAGCAGCCAAGTTGATACAGGGATGACAGATACGCAGTATTTT.

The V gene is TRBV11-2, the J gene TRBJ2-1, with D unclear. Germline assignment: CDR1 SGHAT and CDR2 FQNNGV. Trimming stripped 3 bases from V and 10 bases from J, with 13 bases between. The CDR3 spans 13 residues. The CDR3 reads CASSFGVRGEQFF. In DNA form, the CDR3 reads TGTGCCAGCAGCTTTGGCGTCCGAGGCGAGCAGTTCTTC.

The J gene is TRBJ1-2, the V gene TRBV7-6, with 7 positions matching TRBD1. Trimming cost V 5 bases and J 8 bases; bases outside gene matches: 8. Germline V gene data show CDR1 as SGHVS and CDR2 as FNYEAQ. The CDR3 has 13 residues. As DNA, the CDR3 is TGTGCCAGCAGCACAACAGGGGCAGGAGGCTACACCTTC. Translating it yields CASSTTGAGGYTF. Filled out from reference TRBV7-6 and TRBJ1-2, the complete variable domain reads GAGVSQSPRYKVTKRGQDVALRCDPISGHVSLYWYRQALGQGPEFLTYFNYEAQQDKSGLPNDRFSAERPEGSISTLTIQRTEQRDSAMYRCASSTTGAGGYTFGSGTRLTVV.

The CDR3 is CASSAGFGYEQYF. CDR3 DNA sequence: TGTGCCAGCAGTGCGGGTTTCGGCTACGAGCAGTACTTC. The V call is TRBV28, the J call TRBJ2-7, with D perhaps TRBD2 (5 bases). The ends were cut back, 5 bases at V and 3 bases at J, with 11 bases in the middle. CDR1 is MDHEN, CDR2 SYDVKM, per germline. CDR3 length: 13 amino acids.